The present entry profiles one T cell receptor (beta chain) with its context. Its target is unknown. There are 16 residues in the CDR3. The V segment lost 1 base and the J segment 1 base; nucleotides outside the gene matches: 3. Germline CDR1 and CDR2: SGHAT and FQNNGV. The data belong to a study of cytomegalovirus exposure and HLA in healthy donors. Study-level results: For presence/absence analyses, sequencing depth was assumed to be roughly uniform across donors. Most TCR sequences were uncommon, yet certain public TCRs appeared in many donors. In an earlier analysis, productive rearrangement rates for most beta V segments clustered near 87% or 30%.

PCR used 60 Vbeta primers and 13 Jbeta primers. Produced via immunoSEQ multiplex PCR; TCRdb's table is partial and in-frame only. This table holds some 130,000 clones. This chain joins TRBV11-2 and TRBJ2-1; 8 bases are a match to TRBD2. The source is a man in his late teens or twenties in good health and CMV-seronegative. The sequenced material came from PBMCs. This CDR3 is CASSLGAGASYNEQFF. In DNA, the CDR3 is TGTGCCAGCAGCTTAGGAGCGGGAGCGTCCTACAATGAGCAGTTCTTC.